Below, one T cell receptor (beta chain) is given with its context. The data were obtained in a study of control samples from healthy donors and cancer patients. The CDR3 totals 12 residues. The V gene lost 3 bases and the J gene lost 7 bases, with 6 bases spanning the gap. CDR1 LNHDA and CDR2 SQIVND come from the germline V gene (reference sequence). The table came from immunoSEQ multiplex PCR; TCRdb's copy has only in-frame clones and leaves some out. In the table there are about 130,000 clones, 70% to 90% of which are singletons. The sample taken for sequencing was blood. J is TRBJ2-2 and V is TRBV19; D is unresolved. The clonotype was recovered from a man aged 45-65 years in good health. The CDR3 spells CASSIVVGELFF. CDR3 sequence (DNA): TGTGCCAGTAGTATCGTTGTCGGGGAGCTGTTTTTT.